This T cell receptor beta chain was captured by sequencing in a study of blood T cell repertoires in COVID-19. V was trimmed by 3 bases and J by 0 bases, leaving 11 bases between them. The length of the CDR3 is 14 residues. Germline V lookup: CDR1 SQVTM, CDR2 ANQGSEA. Self-reported history from a screening survey and questionnaire set each donor's cohort. This table comes from immunoSEQ multiplex PCR, and its TCRdb copy is limited to in-frame clones, with some not included. The sample carries roughly 430,000 clones, 88% recorded once. The chain combines TRBV29-1 with TRBJ1-2; unclear D gene. Material for sequencing was PBMCs or T cells enriched from blood (not recorded which). The TCR originated in a woman aged 18-30 years who had been exposed to COVID-19. The CDR3 DNA reads TGCAGCGTTGACGGGGAGCTTGCTAACTATGGCTACACCTTC. Its protein is CSVDGELANYGYTF.